This TCR beta chain comes out of a study of breast tumors, draining lymph nodes, adjacent tissues. Study observations and caveats: Tumor T cell lymph node origin was a supported hypothesis, not proven.

Breast cancer patients provided tissue from their axillary draining lymph nodes. TCRdb re-called the multiplex PCR reads with MiXCR, one entry per CDR3 protein. The sample holds about 230,000 distinct CDR3 sequences, about 32% seen once. This clonotype was found many times. Its matching antigen is unknown. Germline CDR1 and CDR2: DFQATT and SNEGSKA (reference sequence). The CDR3 loop spans 13 amino acids. V was clipped by 3 bases and J by 3 bases, with 10 bases between them. The sequenced sample consisted of axillary lymph node tissue. The V gene is TRBV20-1, the J gene TRBJ2-3; D uncertain. The source is a female donor with breast cancer. Some clones in this sample may be carry-over from other donors' samples. The CDR3 loop is CSASIGQTDTQYF. The CDR3 bases are TGCAGTGCTAGCATCGGCCAAACAGATACGCAGTATTTT.